This is a list of T cell receptor beta chains from one sample in a study of blood T cell repertoires in COVID-19. Produced via immunoSEQ multiplex PCR; TCRdb's table is partial and in-frame only. The sample yields 350,000 to 450,000 clones, around 86% seen once. Material for sequencing was PBMCs or T cells enriched from blood (not recorded which). Source of these receptors: a woman in her fifties or sixties who had recovered from COVID-19. Each CDR3 is given with its conserved first and last residue. D genes are given only for firm matches. Clone sizes are given selectively: once, few, many, or a class where the clone is expanded.

D gene,clone size,J gene,CDR3 length,V gene,CDR3 DNA,CDR3 protein
TRBD1,-,TRBJ2-7,14,TRBV19,TGTGCCAGCAACCGACAGGGGAGCTCCTACGAGCAGTACTTC,CASNRQGSSYEQYF
-,-,TRBJ2-2,11,TRBV11-2,TGTGCCAGCAGCCCCCCTGGGGAGCTGTTTTTT,CASSPPGELFF
-,once,TRBJ1-6,15,TRBV11-2,TGTGCCAGCAGCTTAGTTGTAGGGGGTTCTTCACCCCTCCACTTT,CASSLVVGGSSPLHF
TRBD1,-,TRBJ1-2,13,TRBV13,TGTGCCAGCAGGGAGGGACAGTTCTATGGCTACACCTTC,CASREGQFYGYTF
TRBD1,-,TRBJ1-5,14,TRBV19,TGTGCCAGTACCGTCCGGGACAGAAAAAACCCCCAGCATTTT,CASTVRDRKNPQHF
-,-,TRBJ1-4,13,TRBV27,TGTGCCAGCAGAAAAAGCGGGGGTGAAAAACTGTTTTTT,CASRKSGGEKLFF
-,-,TRBJ1-5,13,TRBV12-3/TRBV12-4,TGTGCCAGCAGTTTCGTAGAAAATCAGCCCCAGCATTTT,CASSFVENQPQHF
TRBD1,-,TRBJ1-4,15,TRBV3-1/TRBV3-2,TGTGCCAGCAGCCAAACCGGGACAGGGAATGAAAAACTGTTTTTT,CASSQTGTGNEKLFF
-,-,TRBJ2-2,14,TRBV6-5,TGTGCCAGCTATCGTCGTATGTCGACCGGGGAGCTGTTTTTT,CASYRRMSTGELFF
-,few,TRBJ1-2,16,TRBV27,TGTGCCAGCAGTCCCGGGACACGACCAGACCCTATTGGCTACACCTTC,CASSPGTRPDPIGYTF
-,-,TRBJ1-2,13,TRBV28,TGTGCCAGCAGTTCCGGACAAGGCTATGGCTACACCTTC,CASSSGQGYGYTF
-,-,TRBJ1-2,14,TRBV19,TGTGCCAGTAAGCCAGAGGTTTTCGACTATGGCTACACCTTC,CASKPEVFDYGYTF
TRBD2,few,TRBJ2-7,15,TRBV4-3,TGCGCCAGCAGCCAAGATAAAAGCGGGGACTACGAGCAGTACTTC,CASSQDKSGDYEQYF
-,-,TRBJ1-1,13,TRBV19,TGTGCCAGTAAATGGGGCGAGAGCACTGAAGCTTTCTTT,CASKWGESTEAFF
-,-,TRBJ1-2,16,TRBV4-1,TGCGCCAGCAGCCAAGGATCCGGGGGATTCACCTATGGCTACACCTTC,CASSQGSGGFTYGYTF
-,-,TRBJ1-1,13,TRBV5-6,TGTGCCAGCAGCTCAGGGGTCGGCACTGAAGCTTTCTTT,CASSSGVGTEAFF
-,-,TRBJ1-4,14,TRBV3-1/TRBV3-2,TGTGCCAGCAGCCTCGGTCACGCTGACAAAAAACTGTTTTTT,CASSLGHADKKLFF
TRBD1,-,TRBJ1-1,14,TRBV7-9,TGTGCCAGCGGCCTGACAGGGGTGAACACTGAAGCTTTCTTT,CASGLTGVNTEAFF
-,few,TRBJ1-2,16,TRBV7-9,TGTGCCAGCTGGGGCCGATCGACAGGAACTAACTATGGCTACACCTTC,CASWGRSTGTNYGYTF
-,-,TRBJ1-2,14,TRBV6-2/TRBV6-3,TGTGCCAGCAGCACCGGGCTGCAGGGTGGAGGCTACACCTTC,CASSTGLQGGGYTF
TRBD2,-,TRBJ2-5,16,TRBV5-8,TGTGCCAGCAGCTTCGACCGGGGGGGAAGGCAAGAGACCCAGTACTTC,CASSFDRGGRQETQYF
-,-,TRBJ1-1,16,TRBV19,TGTGCCAGTAGTAAGCGCCCCGAGGCAGGGTTCTCTGAAGCTTTCTTT,CASSKRPEAGFSEAFF
TRBD2,-,TRBJ2-5,14,TRBV30,TGTGCCTGGAGGAAGACCGGGACTATACAGACCCAGTACTTC,CAWRKTGTIQTQYF
-,few,TRBJ1-2,14,TRBV9,TGTGCCAGCACCAAGGAGACAGCTAACTATGGCTACACCTTC,CASTKETANYGYTF
TRBD2,-,TRBJ2-7,21,TRBV5-1,TGCGCCAGCAGCTTGGCCGTTCAGTCAGCGGGAGGGACTACATTCCGATCCGAGCAGTACTTC,CASSLAVQSAGGTTFRSEQYF
TRBD1,-,TRBJ1-3,15,TRBV9,TGTGCCAGCAGCCTCGCCCGGACAGGAGGAAACACCATATATTTT,CASSLARTGGNTIYF
TRBD2,-,TRBJ2-5,14,TRBV11-3,TGTGCCAGCAGCTCGCGGGGGGGGCGAGAGACCCAGTACTTC,CASSSRGGRETQYF
TRBD1,-,TRBJ1-1,16,TRBV11-2,TGTGCCAGCAGCCTACAGGGGCCTTCTCTTGGTACTGAAGCTTTCTTT,CASSLQGPSLGTEAFF
TRBD1,-,TRBJ1-2,14,TRBV30,TGTGCCTGCGGCGGGGACAGGGGTTTCGATGGCTACACCTTC,CACGGDRGFDGYTF
TRBD2,-,TRBJ2-4,17,TRBV6-2/TRBV6-3,TGTGCCAGCAGTTACGGGGCGGCTAGCGGTGACAAAAACATTCAGTACTTC,CASSYGAASGDKNIQYF
-,-,TRBJ2-1,16,TRBV3-1/TRBV3-2,TGTGCCAGCAGCCAGGTCGGCGGGGCCCACTCACCTGAGCAGTTCTTC,CASSQVGGAHSPEQFF
-,-,TRBJ1-1,16,TRBV27,TGTGCCAGCAGGGTGAGATATGGGGCTTTCGTCACTGAAGCTTTCTTT,CASRVRYGAFVTEAFF
TRBD1,-,TRBJ2-7,14,TRBV5-4,TGTGCCAGCAGCCCGGGACAGGGGCTCTACGAGCAGTACTTC,CASSPGQGLYEQYF